The present T cell receptor beta chain was sequenced within a study of persistence of HIV-infected CD4 T cells. For the study at large: Median time on suppressive ART was about 8 years.

The immunoSEQ assay was version 4, run in survey mode. The protocol was immunoSEQ multiplex PCR, while the TCRdb copy is restricted to in-frame clones and leaves out a portion. The sample holds about 33,000 clones, 82% seen once. Cells were stimulated with CMV-infected fibroblast lysates at roughly 9.1 ug/mL. CD40L/CD69 double-negative CD45RO-high memory CD4+ T cells were collected. Study-level results: Within sorted populations, more oligoclonal TCRs accompanied more oligoclonal proviruses.

V dropped 2 bases and J dropped 1 base, with 8 bases sitting between them. The CDR3 has 14 amino acids. CDR1 and CDR2 from the germline V gene are KGHSH and LQKENI. A remark on this clone: Its antigen is not identified.

This sample comprised CD4+ T cells sorted from PBMCs after roughly 19-hour stimulation, obtained from a patient who received antiretroviral therapy. The sequence was collected from an adult woman with HIV who was CMV-seropositive. The chain combines TRBV18 with TRBJ1-1; D is possibly TRBD1 (5 bases). The CDR3 loop reads CASSPGAGNTEAFF. CDR3 DNA: TGTGCCAGCTCACCAGGGGCAGGGAACACTGAAGCTTTCTTT.